The present T cell receptor (beta chain) was sequenced within a study of CD8 T cells in ankylosing spondylitis (dated by TCRdb to 2015 to 2018). Background for the entire study: T cell receptor beta repertoires were profiled in healthy donors and ankylosing spondylitis patients so that disease-linked TCR variants could be found. The full study cohort was made up of 25 to 30 ankylosing spondylitis patients and 95 to 130 healthy donors. Peripheral blood samples were taken, and synovial fluid was additionally collected from ankylosing spondylitis patients.

General conclusions and limits of the study: The disease-linked clones showed a CD8+ phenotype and occurred at relatively low frequencies in peripheral blood. Blood from ankylosing spondylitis patients appeared to be characterized by a TCR beta motif composed of about eight highly homologous amino acid variants. The disease-linked clones were reported as significantly enriched in matched synovial fluid samples from ankylosing spondylitis patients. Some motif variants had previously been reported in the synovial fluid and blood of reactive arthritis patients, which suggests shared mechanisms of disease initiation.

As to this clonotype: What antigen it recognizes has not been identified. The sample holds no much larger clone one base away, and base qualities are not on file.

Ends trimmed: V by 5 bases, J by 6 bases; bases unmatched to a gene: 2. For CDR1 and CDR2, the germline V gene lists MNHEY and SVGEGT. The CDR3, cysteine through phenylalanine, is 12 amino acids long. Just the 36-base CDR3 DNA is kept, in frame starting at base 1. The data were produced on an Illumina HiSeq 2500. TCR beta libraries were prepared by quantitative 5'-RACE with molecular barcodes. The paper's data handling went like this. A new computational method, built on a probabilistic model of VDJ rearrangement, was used to identify disease-linked TCR variants. TCRdb trimmed public reads at Q25 via fastp, called clones via MiXCR and kept in-frame beta chains. Duplicate CDR3 protein sequences are folded into a single record with the most common DNA and genes. TCRdb's processing, not the authors', yielded these V and J calls. For this sample the table gives about 200,000 distinct CDR3 sequences, of which roughly 6.6% were detected only once. Approximately 15% of the sample belongs to the ten largest clones.

This receptor was taken from a male donor with ankylosing spondylitis. The source material was blood, either unsorted or a sorted T cell fraction (not recorded which). The chain is encoded by TRBV6-2 or TRBV6-3 joined to TRBJ2-7; a stretch of 9 junction bases matches TRBD1. The CDR3 sequence is CASSGTGIEQYF. Here is the DNA: TGTGCCAGCAGTGGGACAGGGATCGAGCAGTACTTC.